This T cell receptor beta chain was sequenced for a study of cytomegalovirus exposure and HLA in healthy donors. Across the study: Earlier work reported roughly 120 million unique TCR beta sequences from 150 million to 200 million T cells. Out of 398 genotyped donors, approximately 84% belonged to the Caucasian-associated ancestry cluster. Study-wide findings and caveats: In a later analysis, donors in an Asian-associated ancestry cluster reportedly had fewer N-insertions in productive TCRs than the cohort mean.

Concerning this clone itself: Its antigen is not identified.

CDR3 size: 16 residues. Germline CDR1 SGHRS, CDR2 YFSETQ. J gave up 7 bases and V 4 bases, and 10 bases lay outside the gene matches. The PCR contained 60 Vbeta and 13 Jbeta primers. Data came from immunoSEQ multiplex PCR; TCRdb stores just in-frame clones and leaves some out. The table includes about 52,000 clones, approximately 70% detected once. Material for sequencing was PBMCs. This sequence joins TRBV5-1 and TRBJ2-5, with 13 bases aligning to TRBD2. The receptor's source is a man younger than 30 in good health and CMV-seronegative. The CDR3 DNA is TGCGCCAGCAGCAGCACCGGGACTAGCGGGACGGGGACCCAGTACTTC. Translation gives CASSSTGTSGTGTQYF.